What follows are 27 T cell receptor beta chains derived from one specimen sequenced in a study of cytomegalovirus exposure and HLA in healthy donors. The PCR used 60 Vbeta and 13 Jbeta primers. Measured with immunoSEQ multiplex PCR; TCRdb has only the in-frame clones, and not every one. The sample carries 110,000 to 150,000 clones, approximately 63% recorded once. Sequencing used PBMCs. The receptor source for this set is an older woman in good health and CMV-seropositive.

V gene TRBV20-1 combines with J gene TRBJ1-1, with 7 bases identical to TRBD1. The CDR3 consists of 11 residues. The J segment lost 7 bases and the V segment lost 6 bases, leaving 5 bases of the junction unmatched. Germline V gene sequence: CDR1 DFQATT, CDR2 SNEGSKA (reference sequence). Here the CDR3 reads CSATGTVEAFF. In DNA, the CDR3 is TGCAGTGCCACCGGGACAGTTGAAGCTTTCTTT.

The chain couples TRBV5-1 to TRBJ2-5, with 9 bases identical to TRBD2. J was trimmed by 3 bases and V by 0 bases; bases with no gene match: 3. The CDR3 spans 15 residues. In germline, CDR1 is SGHRS, CDR2 YFSETQ. The CDR3 here is CASSLASGIEETQYF. As DNA, the CDR3 is TGCGCCAGCAGCTTGGCTAGCGGGATTGAAGAGACCCAGTACTTC.

This chain joins TRBV19 and TRBJ2-3; 9 bases agree with TRBD1. Looked up from germline, CDR1 is LNHDA and CDR2 is SQIVND (reference sequence). The CDR3 totals 17 residues. Trimming at V came to 6 bases and at J to 4 bases, leaving 14 bases not matched to a gene. The CDR3 here is CASRPNRGQGEADTQYF. The DNA for the CDR3 is TGTGCCAGTAGACCGAATAGGGGACAGGGAGAGGCAGATACGCAGTATTTT.

The V gene is TRBV29-1, the J gene TRBJ2-1, with 10 bases that match TRBD2. V trimming: 7 bases; J trimming: 2 bases; junction bases outside the gene matches: 8. Looked up from germline, CDR1 is SQVTM and CDR2 is ANQGSEA. The CDR3 length is 15 residues. The CDR3 DNA reads TGCAGCGGGGCAACTGGGACTAGCGCCTACAATGAGCAGTTCTTC. Translating gives CSGATGTSAYNEQFF.

This clone showed up just once. V and J are TRBV30 and TRBJ2-1; TRBD2 matches 9 bases. The V gene end was trimmed by 5 bases and the J gene end by 9 bases; junction bases not matched to a gene: 8. This CDR3 contains 13 residues. Germline CDR1 reads GTSNPN; CDR2 reads SVGIG (reference sequence). CDR3 nucleotide sequence: TGTGCCTGGCAAAACGCGGGAGGGTTTGAGCAGTTCTTC. This encodes CAWQNAGGFEQFF.

This chain connects TRBV18 to TRBJ1-4, with D perhaps matching TRBD1 (5 bases). From germline, CDR1 is KGHSH and CDR2 LQKENI. The CDR3 consists of 15 residues. Trimming cost V 1 base and J 1 base, with 7 bases left between them. CDR3 residues: CASSPLGGTNEKLFF. The CDR3, as DNA: TGTGCCAGCTCACCACTCGGGGGAACTAATGAAAAACTGTTTTTT.

This chain connects TRBV13 to TRBJ1-1; maybe TRBD1 (6 bases). V dropped 0 bases and J dropped 3 bases, with 11 bases sitting between them. Germline values: CDR1 PRHDT, CDR2 FYEKMQ (reference sequence). The CDR3 is made up of 15 amino acids. CDR3 protein: CASSLGRGRYTEAFF. The CDR3 DNA reads as TGTGCCAGCAGCTTAGGCAGGGGTCGATACACTGAAGCTTTCTTT.

The chain joins TRBV27 to TRBJ2-7, with 7 bases aligning to TRBD2. Germline trimming cut 3 bases from V and 6 bases from J; bases unmatched to any gene: 5. Germline CDR1 MNHEY, CDR2 SMNVEV (reference sequence). The length of the CDR3 is 13 residues. The CDR3 DNA is TGTGCCAGCAGTTTCCTAGCGGCTGGCGAGCAGTACTTC. Encoded protein: CASSFLAAGEQYF.

The chain combines TRBV25-1 with TRBJ1-2, with D uncertain. The CDR3 runs to 12 residues. V lost 4 bases, J lost 6 bases, and 9 bases lay in between. CDR1 and CDR2 (germline): MGHDK, SYGVNS. This CDR3 reads CASSVPINGYTF. CDR3 DNA sequence: TGTGCCAGCAGTGTCCCTATAAATGGCTACACCTTC.

The chain employs TRBV18 and TRBJ2-1; 9 bases match TRBD1. V lost 3 bases and J lost 2; bases outside the gene matches: 2. This CDR3 comprises 15 residues. Germline lookup yields CDR1 KGHSH and CDR2 LQKENI. DNA for the CDR3: TGTGCCAGCTCACCGGGACAGGGCCCCTACAATGAGCAGTTCTTC. Amino acid sequence: CASSPGQGPYNEQFF.

This clone was found once. The chain links TRBV9 to TRBJ2-1; TRBD2 is a possible D gene (6 bases). This CDR3 is built from 16 residues. CDR1 is SGDLS and CDR2 is YYNGEE in the germline V gene. Trimming left V 0 bases short and J 9 bases short, with 19 bases between. Here the CDR3 DNA reads TGTGCCAGCAGCGTAGCGGGGGACCCGACATCTCCTGAGCAGTTCTTC. This codes for CASSVAGDPTSPEQFF.

In this sample, this clone turned up a few times. The chain employs TRBV5-1 and TRBJ2-5, with TRBD2 matching 7 bases. V lost 5 bases to trimming and J lost 5 bases; unmatched junction nucleotides: 12. Germline V gene sequence: CDR1 SGHRS, CDR2 YFSETQ. The CDR3 is 15 amino acids. The CDR3 DNA is TGCGCCAGCAGTTACACCGGCGGGAGAGGGGAGACCCAGTACTTC. Its protein product is CASSYTGGRGETQYF.

The CDR3 reads CASTPGVPYGYTF. The CDR3 DNA sequence: TGTGCCAGCACCCCAGGGGTCCCTTATGGCTACACCTTC. The chain joins TRBV6-5 to TRBJ1-2, with a weak D call TRBD1 (6 bases). Germline CDR1 is MNHEY and CDR2 is SVGAGI. CDR3 length: 13 residues. V lost 7 bases and J 5 bases, leaving 14 bases between the germline ends.

The chain links TRBV6-1 to TRBJ2-7; TRBD2 matches at 7 bases. Germline loops: CDR1 MNHNS, CDR2 SASEGT. J lost 3 bases, V lost 0 bases, and 5 bases had no gene match. This CDR3 has 15 residues. Written as DNA, the CDR3 is TGTGCCAGCAGTGAAGCCCAACTAGCGAGCTACGAGCAGTACTTC. Residues: CASSEAQLASYEQYF.

Remarks on this clone: The junction shows a germline mismatch at one end, possibly a read error. This chain joins TRBV19 and TRBJ2-7; D may be TRBD2 (5 bases). Germline V CDR1 and CDR2: LNHDA, SQIVND (reference sequence). This CDR3 has 13 residues. The CDR3 region is CASGLPTSYEQYF. The CDR3 bases are TGCGCCAGTGGACTGCCAACCTCCTACGAGCAGTACTTC.

The CDR3 protein is CASSLQGNEQFF. The CDR3 DNA sequence: TGTGCCAGCAGCTTACAGGGGAATGAGCAGTTCTTC. The V gene is TRBV5-5, the J gene TRBJ2-1, with 7 bases aligning to TRBD1. The CDR3 is 12 residues long. The junction had 0 bases not matched to a gene; V was cut back by 2 bases and J by 7 bases. Germline values: CDR1 SGHKS, CDR2 YYEKEE (reference sequence).

There are a few counts of this clone. The J gene is TRBJ1-5, the V gene TRBV6-1, with D perhaps TRBD1 (5 bases). The CDR3 contains 15 residues. Germline CDR1 MNHNS, CDR2 SASEGT. V shed 6 bases and J shed 1 base, with 13 bases lying between them. The CDR3 protein is CASRETAGSNQPQHF. The CDR3 DNA reads as TGTGCCAGCAGGGAGACAGCGGGGAGCAATCAGCCCCAGCATTTT.

This sequence joins TRBV28 and TRBJ1-2, with 10 bases matching TRBD1. Germline V gene data show CDR1 as MDHEN and CDR2 as SYDVKM. With 5 bases clipped from V and 5 bases from J, the junction kept 8 bases outside the gene matches. This CDR3 has 15 amino acids. The CDR3 loop is CASSVPGQGWYGYTF. Written as DNA, the CDR3 is TGTGCCAGCAGTGTCCCGGGACAGGGGTGGTATGGCTACACCTTC.

The V gene is TRBV10-2, the J gene TRBJ2-7, with TRBD1 matching over 9 bases. Germline CDR1 is WSHSY and CDR2 is SAAADI. The CDR3 loop spans 15 amino acids. V was pared by 6 bases and J by 0 bases, with 6 bases of the junction left unmatched. Written as DNA, the CDR3 is TGCGCCAGCAGAAAGGGACAGGGTTCCTCCTACGAGCAGTACTTC. Protein product: CASRKGQGSSYEQYF.

In its sample, this clone was seen once. V gene TRBV27 combines with J gene TRBJ2-7; the match to TRBD1 covers 12 bases. V lost 0 bases to trimming and J lost 6 bases; unmatched junction nucleotides: 3. The CDR3 extends over 15 amino acids. Germline CDR1 and CDR2: MNHEY and SMNVEV (reference sequence). DNA of the CDR3: TGTGCCAGCAGTTTATCGGGACAGGGGGCTCTCGAGCAGTACTTC. Protein sequence: CASSLSGQGALEQYF.

This rearrangement joins TRBV7-2 to TRBJ1-1; D is ambiguous. The CDR3 loop spans 15 amino acids. The V end lost 5 bases, the J end lost 4 bases, and 17 bases lay between the germline ends. CDR1 and CDR2 from the germline V gene are SGHTA and FQGNSA. CDR3 sequence reads: CASSPRGPGGTEAFF. For the CDR3, the DNA is TGTGCCAGCAGCCCCCGAGGGCCGGGAGGCACTGAAGCTTTCTTT. Supplemented by reference TRBV7-2 and TRBJ1-1, the full variable domain reads GAGVSQSPSNKVTEKGKDVELRCDPISGHTALYWYRQSLGQGLEFLIYFQGNSAPDKSGLPSDRFSAERTGGSVSTLTIQRTQQEDSAVYLCASSPRGPGGTEAFFGQGTRLTVV.

This clone has a single count. The rearrangement uses TRBV18 and TRBJ1-2, with TRBD1 matching over 10 bases. This CDR3 spans 14 amino acids. V lost 2 bases and J lost 5; bases outside the gene matches: 2. In germline, CDR1 is KGHSH, CDR2 LQKENI. The CDR3 spells CASSPGTGEYGYTF. CDR3 in DNA: TGTGCCAGCTCACCAGGGACAGGGGAATATGGCTACACCTTC.

The rearrangement joins TRBV10-3 to TRBJ2-7; 8 bases fit TRBD1. V was pared by 7 bases and J by 3 bases, with 5 bases of the junction left unmatched. This CDR3 has 13 amino acids. In germline, CDR1 is ENHRY, CDR2 SYGVKD. The CDR3 region has the DNA TGTGCCATCACCTGGGGGACAGGCTACGAGCAGTACTTC. Translation: CAITWGTGYEQYF.

This chain connects TRBV25-1 to TRBJ1-1; the D gene is possibly TRBD1 (6 bases). The CDR3 extends over 16 amino acids. Trimming took 3 bases from V and 5 from J, leaving 19 bases between them. The germline CDR1 and CDR2 sequences are MGHDK and SYGVNS. The CDR3 is CASSDARAGAGTEAFF. In DNA, the CDR3 is TGTGCCAGCAGTGATGCGAGGGCGGGGGCTGGGACTGAAGCTTTCTTT. The complete variable domain, with remaining parts taken from reference TRBV25-1 and TRBJ1-1, reads EADIYQTPRYLVIGTGKKITLECSQTMGHDKMYWYQQDPGMELHLIHYSYGVNSTEKGDLSSESTVSRIRTEHFPLTLESARPSHTSQYLCASSDARAGAGTEAFFGQGTRLTVV.

Concerning this clone: A junction boundary mismatches the germline segment, possibly from a read error. Here the CDR3 reads CASTLSRGTEASF. CDR3 sequence (DNA): TGTGCCAGCACTCTGAGCAGGGGAACTGAAGCTTCCTTT. The J gene is TRBJ1-1, the V gene TRBV6-1; tentatively, D is TRBD1 (6 bases). CDR1 is MNHNS and CDR2 is SASEGT in the germline V gene. The CDR3 extends over 13 amino acids.

This chain links TRBV25-1 with TRBJ2-7, with a weak D call TRBD2 (5 bases). CDR1 is MGHDK and CDR2 is SYGVNS in the germline V gene. V gave up 4 bases and J gave up 6 bases, with 13 bases separating them. The length of the CDR3 is 13 residues. The CDR3 protein is CASSVPGNSEQYF. CDR3 nucleotide sequence: TGTGCCAGCAGTGTGCCGGGGAATAGCGAGCAGTACTTC.

This rearrangement joins TRBV6-5 to TRBJ1-6; TRBD1 aligns across 9 bases. This CDR3 contains 14 residues. The trim removed 6 bases at V and 9 bases at J, leaving 6 bases unmatched. Germline V gene data show CDR1 as MNHEY and CDR2 as SVGAGI. CDR3 in amino acids: CASRQQTGGSPLHF. Written as DNA, the CDR3 is TGTGCCAGCAGACAACAGACAGGGGGTTCACCCCTCCACTTT.